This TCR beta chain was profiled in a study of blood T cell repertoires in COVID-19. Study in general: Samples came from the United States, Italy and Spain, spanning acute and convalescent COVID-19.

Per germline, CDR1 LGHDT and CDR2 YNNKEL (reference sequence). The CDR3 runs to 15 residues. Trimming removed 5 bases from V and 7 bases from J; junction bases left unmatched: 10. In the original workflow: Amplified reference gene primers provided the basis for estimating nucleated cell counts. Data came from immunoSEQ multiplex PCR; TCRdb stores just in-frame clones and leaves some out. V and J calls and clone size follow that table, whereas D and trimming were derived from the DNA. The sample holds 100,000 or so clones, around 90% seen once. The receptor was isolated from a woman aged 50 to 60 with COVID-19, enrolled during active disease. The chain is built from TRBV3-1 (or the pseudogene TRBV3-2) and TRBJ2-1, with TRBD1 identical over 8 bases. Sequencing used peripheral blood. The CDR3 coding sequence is TGTGCCAGCAGCTACAGACAGGGGCCGGGTAATGAGCAGTTCTTC. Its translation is CASSYRQGPGNEQFF.